This T cell receptor (beta chain) was sequenced during a study of cytomegalovirus exposure and HLA in healthy donors. PCR amplification relied on 60 Vbeta primers (plus 13 Jbeta primers). Libraries were prepared by immunoSEQ multiplex PCR; TCRdb keeps only in-frame clonotypes and omits some of them. Among 100,000 to 150,000 clones listed, 74% were seen once. Unmatched junction bases numbered 6, after V lost 5 bases and J lost 3 bases. CDR1 is LNHDA and CDR2 is SQIVND in the germline V gene (reference sequence). The CDR3 contains 15 residues. V is TRBV19 and J is TRBJ2-7; 11 nucleotides line up with TRBD2. The TCR originated in a man aged 35-49 years in good health and CMV-seropositive. The sample consisted of PBMCs. In DNA form, the CDR3 reads TGTGCCAGTAGTGCGAGACTAGCGGGAATCTACGAGCAGTACTTC. Encoded protein: CASSARLAGIYEQYF. Together with reference TRBV19 and TRBJ2-7, the CDR3 gives the full variable domain: DGGITQSPKYLFRKEGQNVTLSCEQNLNHDAMYWYRQDPGQGLRLIYYSQIVNDFQKGDIAEGYSVSREKKESFPLTVTSAQKNPTAFYLCASSARLAGIYEQYFGPGTRLTVT.